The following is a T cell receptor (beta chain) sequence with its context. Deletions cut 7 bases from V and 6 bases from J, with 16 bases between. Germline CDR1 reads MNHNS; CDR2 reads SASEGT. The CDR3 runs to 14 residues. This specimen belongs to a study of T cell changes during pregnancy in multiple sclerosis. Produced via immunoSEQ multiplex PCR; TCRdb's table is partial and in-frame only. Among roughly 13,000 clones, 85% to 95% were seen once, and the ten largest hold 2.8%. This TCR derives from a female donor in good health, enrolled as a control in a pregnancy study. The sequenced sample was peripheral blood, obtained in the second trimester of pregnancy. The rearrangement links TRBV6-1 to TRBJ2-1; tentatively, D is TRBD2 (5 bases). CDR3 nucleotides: TGTGCCAGCACCTATACAGCGGATTTCAATGAGCAGTTCTTC. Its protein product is CASTYTADFNEQFF.